These T cell receptor beta chains were read from a single sample in a study of blood T cells in healthy people across ages. TCRdb analysed the 5' RACE reads with MiXCR anew, one entry per CDR3 protein. The profile shows around 1,500,000 distinct CDR3 sequences, around 42% of them singletons. The source material was blood. These receptors were taken from a woman younger than 35 in good health. CDR3s include the opening cysteine and the closing phenylalanine or tryptophan. Fields, in order: V gene, J gene, D gene, clone size, CDR3 DNA, CDR3 protein. A D gene is named only where the DNA matches it firmly. Clone size appears in some rows only: once, few, many, or a class for an expanded clone.

V: TRBV28
J: TRBJ2-5
D: TRBD2
size: -
DNA: TGTGCCAGCAGTTCATTAGCGGGGGCCGGAGAGACCCAGTACTTC
CDR3: CASSSLAGAGETQYF

V: TRBV4-2
J: TRBJ2-7
D: TRBD2
size: -
DNA: TGTGCCAGCAGCCAAGCTAGGACTAGCGGGGGGGCTCGCCCTTTCTACGAGCAGTACTTC
CDR3: CASSQARTSGGARPFYEQYF

V: TRBV20-1
J: TRBJ2-5
D: -
size: many
DNA: TGCAGTGCTAGTCGGGGACCTAATAGCGGCACCCGGTACTTC
CDR3: CSASRGPNSGTRYF

V: TRBV2
J: TRBJ2-6
D: -
size: few
DNA: TGTGCCAGCAGTGAACAAGGGGCGGCCAACGTCCTGACTTTC
CDR3: CASSEQGAANVLTF

V: TRBV6-2/TRBV6-3
J: TRBJ2-1
D: TRBD2
size: -
DNA: TGTGCCAGCAGTTCAGCGGAGCGGGGATCCTACAATGAGCAGTTCTTC
CDR3: CASSSAERGSYNEQFF

V: TRBV6-2/TRBV6-3
J: TRBJ2-7
D: -
size: -
DNA: TGTGCCAGCAGTTACTCTGCCGACAGGATTGTGGGGCCCTACGAGCAGTACTTC
CDR3: CASSYSADRIVGPYEQYF

V: TRBV5-5
J: TRBJ1-1
D: TRBD1
size: -
DNA: TGTGCCAGCAGCTATGAAACCCAGGGGGGTTTTGGCGCTTTCTTT
CDR3: CASSYETQGGFGAFF

V: TRBV10-3
J: TRBJ2-1
D: TRBD1
size: few
DNA: TGTGCCATCAGTGAGGACAGGGTCGCCTACAATGAGCAGTTCTTC
CDR3: CAISEDRVAYNEQFF

V: TRBV14
J: TRBJ2-7
D: -
size: once
DNA: TGTGCCAGCAGCCCCCAGGGAGGGGGCTATACCTACGAGCAGTACTTC
CDR3: CASSPQGGGYTYEQYF

V: TRBV21-1
J: TRBJ2-3
D: -
size: few
DNA: TGTGCCAGCAGCAAAGGCTTCGCGGGCCCTCCCCCACCCGCAGATACGCAGTATTTT
CDR3: CASSKGFAGPPPPADTQYF

V: TRBV12-3/TRBV12-4
J: TRBJ2-7
D: -
size: many
DNA: TGTGCCAGCAGTATTGACAGATCCTACGAGCAGTACTTC
CDR3: CASSIDRSYEQYF

V: TRBV13
J: TRBJ2-7
D: -
size: -
DNA: TGTGCCAGCAGAACCAGTCGGGGGCGGACCTCCTACGAGCAGTACTTC
CDR3: CASRTSRGRTSYEQYF

V: TRBV29-1
J: TRBJ1-2
D: -
size: -
DNA: -
CDR3: CSETGDNYGCTF

V: TRBV7-2
J: TRBJ2-1
D: TRBD2
size: -
DNA: TGTGCCAGCAGCCCACCCGCGGGAGGCCCTGAGCAGTTCTTC
CDR3: CASSPPAGGPEQFF

V: TRBV27
J: TRBJ2-3
D: TRBD1
size: few
DNA: TGTGCCAGCAGCCCCGCGGGACAGGGCCTCACAGATACGCAGTATTTT
CDR3: CASSPAGQGLTDTQYF

V: TRBV10-3
J: TRBJ1-1
D: -
size: -
DNA: TGTGCCATTTCTCCCCGGGGTGACACTGAAGCTTTCTTT
CDR3: CAISPRGDTEAFF

V: TRBV12-3/TRBV12-4
J: TRBJ2-3
D: -
size: few
DNA: TGTGCCAGCAGTTATGACTCCCAGAAGGGAGCGCAGTATTTT
CDR3: CASSYDSQKGAQYF

V: TRBV6-2/TRBV6-3
J: TRBJ2-6
D: TRBD2
size: many
DNA: TGTGCCAGCAGTTCGGGGGGCTCTGGGGCCAACGTCCTGACTTTC
CDR3: CASSSGGSGANVLTF

V: TRBV7-9
J: TRBJ2-3
D: -
size: -
DNA: TGTGCCAGCAGCTTAGGATTAGCGGCAAACATAGATACGCAGTATTTT
CDR3: CASSLGLAANIDTQYF

V: TRBV4-1
J: TRBJ2-7
D: -
size: -
DNA: TGCGCCAGCAGCCAAGTGGAGGGGACTGTTTACGAGCAGTACTTC
CDR3: CASSQVEGTVYEQYF

V: TRBV4-1
J: TRBJ1-4
D: -
size: once
DNA: TGCGCCAGCAGCCTAACGGGACATCGTAATGAAAAACTGTTTTTT
CDR3: CASSLTGHRNEKLFF

V: TRBV20-1
J: TRBJ1-1
D: -
size: -
DNA: TGCAGTGCTAGAGGGGTTTTTGGTGGCACTGAAGCTTTCTTT
CDR3: CSARGVFGGTEAFF

V: TRBV12-3/TRBV12-4
J: TRBJ1-1
D: TRBD1
size: -
DNA: TGTGCCAGCAGTGCTGCGGACAGGGGCCGGTTCCTGGACACTGAAGCTTTCTTT
CDR3: CASSAADRGRFLDTEAFF

V: TRBV5-1
J: TRBJ2-6
D: -
size: -
DNA: TGCGCCAGCAGTGGGCCCCCTGGGGCCAACGTCCTGACTTTC
CDR3: CASSGPPGANVLTF

V: TRBV7-2
J: TRBJ1-4
D: -
size: -
DNA: TGTGCCAGCAGCGACCAACGCTTTCCCCTTGTGGGTGAAAATGAAAAACTGTTTTTT
CDR3: CASSDQRFPLVGENEKLFF

V: TRBV6-5
J: TRBJ2-7
D: -
size: -
DNA: TGTGCCAGCAGTTACTACGCAGAGACCTACGAGCAGTACTTC
CDR3: CASSYYAETYEQYF

V: TRBV7-9
J: TRBJ1-4
D: TRBD1
size: -
DNA: TGTGCCAGCAGCTACAGGACAGGGGTTGAAAAACTGTTTTTT
CDR3: CASSYRTGVEKLFF

V: TRBV12-5
J: TRBJ2-7
D: -
size: -
DNA: TGTGCTAGTGGTTTAGCCGGGACCCCCGGAGACATCTCCTACAATGAGCAGTACTTC
CDR3: CASGLAGTPGDISYNEQYF

V: TRBV4-1
J: TRBJ1-5
D: -
size: -
DNA: TGCGCCAGCAGCCCCTCAGTGAACCAGGGTCTCCAGCCCCAGCATTTT
CDR3: CASSPSVNQGLQPQHF

V: TRBV2
J: TRBJ2-7
D: TRBD2
size: few
DNA: TGTGCCAGCATCCTCCAAGCGGGAGTATCGGGATTCGACGAGCAGTACTTC
CDR3: CASILQAGVSGFDEQYF

V: TRBV7-3
J: TRBJ2-7
D: -
size: -
DNA: TGTGCCAGCAGCTTCCGGGACCGCAATGAGCAGTACTTC
CDR3: CASSFRDRNEQYF

V: TRBV20-1
J: TRBJ2-7
D: TRBD2
size: few
DNA: TGCAGTGCTAGAGATCCCCCGGGGACTAAAGGCTACGAGCAGTACTTC
CDR3: CSARDPPGTKGYEQYF

V: TRBV12-5
J: TRBJ2-7
D: TRBD2
size: -
DNA: TGTGCTAGTGGTTTGGGGGGACTAGCGGGAGAGACCTACGAGCAGTACTTC
CDR3: CASGLGGLAGETYEQYF

V: TRBV14
J: TRBJ2-2
D: -
size: -
DNA: TGTGCCAGCAGCCAAGGTACAGGGTCGTTCACCGGGGAGCTGTTTTTT
CDR3: CASSQGTGSFTGELFF

V: TRBV10-3
J: TRBJ2-5
D: -
size: -
DNA: TGTGCCATCAGTGAATCGGGGGCAGAGACCCAGTACTTC
CDR3: CAISESGAETQYF

V: TRBV4-2
J: TRBJ2-1
D: -
size: -
DNA: TGTGCCAACAGCCAAGTAACAGGGGGGGGCTCCTACAATGAGCAGTTCTTC
CDR3: CANSQVTGGGSYNEQFF

V: TRBV5-1
J: TRBJ2-2
D: TRBD2
size: -
DNA: TGCGCCAGCAGCGCAGGGACTAGCGGGGCGAGGACCGGGGAGCTGTTTTTT
CDR3: CASSAGTSGARTGELFF

V: TRBV9
J: TRBJ1-2
D: -
size: few
DNA: TGTGCCAGCAGCGTAGGATTCCGGGGCTTGAGCTACACCTTC
CDR3: CASSVGFRGLSYTF

V: TRBV20-1
J: TRBJ1-2
D: -
size: -
DNA: TGCAGTGCTAGTACGGCTTATGGCTACACCTTC
CDR3: CSASTAYGYTF

V: TRBV5-5
J: TRBJ2-3
D: TRBD2
size: -
DNA: TGTGCCAGCAGCTCGGGACTAGCGGGAGTTACGCAGTATTTT
CDR3: CASSSGLAGVTQYF

V: TRBV29-1
J: TRBJ2-1
D: -
size: many
DNA: TGCAGCGTAAGCCGGGACTCCTGGCGTGAGCAGTTCTTC
CDR3: CSVSRDSWREQFF

V: TRBV7-6
J: TRBJ2-7
D: -
size: -
DNA: TGTGCCAGCAGCCCCTATGGGTCAGGCAGTGCATTAGGATATTCGTACGAGCAGTACTTC
CDR3: CASSPYGSGSALGYSYEQYF

V: TRBV12-3/TRBV12-4
J: TRBJ2-3
D: -
size: few
DNA: TGTGCCAGCAGCCCCGTCCATACAAATACGCAGTATTTT
CDR3: CASSPVHTNTQYF

V: TRBV20-1
J: TRBJ2-1
D: TRBD2
size: -
DNA: TGCAGTGCTAGAGATCGGACTAGGCTAGGTCGGGGGAATGAGCAGTTCTTC
CDR3: CSARDRTRLGRGNEQFF

V: TRBV7-9
J: TRBJ2-3
D: -
size: -
DNA: TGTGCCAGCAGCTCCTCCTTGGGGCGGACCACAGATACGCAGTATTTT
CDR3: CASSSSLGRTTDTQYF

V: TRBV5-1
J: TRBJ1-1
D: -
size: few
DNA: TGCGCCAGCCGACATCGAGGGGGGCTACTCGCTGAAGCTTTCTTT
CDR3: CASRHRGGLLAEAFF

V: TRBV3-1
J: TRBJ1-2
D: -
size: -
DNA: TGTGCCAGCAGCCAAGCAAATAGAGGGACCTATGGCCACACCTTC
CDR3: CASSQANRGTYGHTF

V: TRBV7-8
J: TRBJ1-5
D: -
size: few
DNA: TGTGCCAGCAGCCTCGAGAGTTCGATTCGGGGCAATCAGCCCCAGCATTTT
CDR3: CASSLESSIRGNQPQHF

V: TRBV27
J: TRBJ2-7
D: TRBD1
size: many
DNA: TGTGCCAGCAGTCCGGACAGGTACACCTACGAGCAGTACTTC
CDR3: CASSPDRYTYEQYF

V: TRBV5-1
J: TRBJ2-7
D: -
size: -
DNA: TGCGCCAGCAGCCTCCGTAAGGGGGGCACTAGCGACGAGCAGTACTTC
CDR3: CASSLRKGGTSDEQYF

V: TRBV30
J: TRBJ1-2
D: -
size: -
DNA: TGTGCCTGGAGTGTAACTTATGGCTACACCTTC
CDR3: CAWSVTYGYTF

V: TRBV7-8
J: TRBJ2-7
D: -
size: -
DNA: TGTGCCAGCAGCCGGGACTTCTTATCCTACGAGCAGTACTTC
CDR3: CASSRDFLSYEQYF

V: TRBV18
J: TRBJ1-5
D: -
size: -
DNA: TGTGTCAGCTCACTAGGGGAAGGAGGCAATCAGCCCCAGCATTTT
CDR3: CVSSLGEGGNQPQHF